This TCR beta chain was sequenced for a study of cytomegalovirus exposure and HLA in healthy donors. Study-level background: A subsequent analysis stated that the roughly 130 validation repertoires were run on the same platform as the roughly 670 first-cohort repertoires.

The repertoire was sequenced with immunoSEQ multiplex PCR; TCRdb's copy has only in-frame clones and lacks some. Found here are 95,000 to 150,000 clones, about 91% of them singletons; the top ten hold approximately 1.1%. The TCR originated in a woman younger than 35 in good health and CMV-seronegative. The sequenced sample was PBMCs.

The CDR3 nucleotides read TGTGCCAGCAGCTGGGGGGAGGTCAATCAGCCCCAGCATTTT. It specifies CASSWGEVNQPQHF. The chain recombines TRBV28 with TRBJ1-5; a weak D match, TRBD1 (5 bases). CDR1 MDHEN and CDR2 SYDVKM come from the germline V gene. The CDR3 length is 14 residues. Trimming removed 6 bases at V and 3 bases at J, with 12 bases between.